This T cell receptor (beta chain) was captured by sequencing in a study of T cell responses to AZD1222 COVID-19 vaccine. Clones were read by immunoSEQ multiplex PCR, and TCRdb kept only the in-frame ones, dropping some. The sample lists approximately 150,000 clones, approximately 90% occurring once. The sequencing used peripheral blood, collected on day 0 of AZD1222 vaccination. The source is an adult in good health.

The CDR3 spells CASSLQIRQSQFF. CDR3 coding DNA: TGTGCCAGCAGCTTACAGATCCGCCAGTCTCAGTTCTTC. The rearrangement uses TRBV7-2 and TRBJ2-1; D remains unclear. CDR3 size: 13 residues. Per germline, CDR1 SGHTA and CDR2 FQGNSA. Trimming cost V 2 bases and J 13 bases, with 15 bases left between them.